This T cell receptor (beta chain) originates from a study of vaccination and CD4 T cells after COVID-19. At the level of the study: Cells were stimulated with overlapping spike peptides from SARS-CoV-2, HCoV-NL63, HCoV-OC43 and HCoV-229E. Whole-study results and caveats: Post-vaccination, and not before, a median 86.3% of reactive clones appeared in convalescent patients.

The treatment here: approximately nine-day PBMC culture with coronavirus spike peptide pools or control peptides (ViraFEST assay). Once cultured less than 11 days, CD4+ T cells underwent isolation by negative selection. In its sample, this clonotype was seen a few times. What it binds is unknown. Germline lookup yields CDR1 LNHDA and CDR2 SQIVND (reference sequence). CDR3 length equals 14 residues. Deletions cut 3 bases from V and 4 bases from J, with 12 bases between. Cultured CD4+ T-cell DNA underwent Oncomine TCR Beta short-read sequencing. Cultured CD4+ T cells yielded the extracted genomic DNA. One entry per CDR3 protein results from TCRdb running MiXCR on the PCR reads. This sample has about 13,000 distinct CDR3 sequences; roughly 29% occur once, and the top ten carry about 20%.

This specimen was CD4+ T cells from blood, cultured in vitro, taken before SARS-CoV-2 vaccination. The genes are TRBV19 and TRBJ1-1; D gene unclear. The sequence was obtained from a human donor who received a COVID-19 vaccine. In nucleotides, the CDR3 is TGTGCCAGTAGTATTTTAGGGCAAGGCACTGAAGCTTTCTTT. It translates to CASSILGQGTEAFF.